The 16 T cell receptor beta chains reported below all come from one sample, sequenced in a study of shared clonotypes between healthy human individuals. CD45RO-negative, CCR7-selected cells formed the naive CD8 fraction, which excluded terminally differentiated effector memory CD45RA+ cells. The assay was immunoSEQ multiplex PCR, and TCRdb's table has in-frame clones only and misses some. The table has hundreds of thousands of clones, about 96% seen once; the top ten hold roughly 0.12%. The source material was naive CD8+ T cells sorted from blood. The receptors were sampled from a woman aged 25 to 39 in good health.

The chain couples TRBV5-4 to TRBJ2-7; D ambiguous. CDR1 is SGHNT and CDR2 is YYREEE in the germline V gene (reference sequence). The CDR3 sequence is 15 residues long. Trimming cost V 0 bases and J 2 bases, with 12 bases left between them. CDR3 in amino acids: CASSLATERAYEQYF. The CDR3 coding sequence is TGTGCCAGCAGCTTGGCTACGGAGAGAGCCTACGAGCAGTACTTC.

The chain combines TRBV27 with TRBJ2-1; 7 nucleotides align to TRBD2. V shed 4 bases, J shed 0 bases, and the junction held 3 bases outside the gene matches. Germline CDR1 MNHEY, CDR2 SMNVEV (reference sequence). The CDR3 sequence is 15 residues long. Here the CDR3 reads CASSWEGGSYNEQFF. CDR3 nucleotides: TGTGCCAGCAGTTGGGAGGGCGGCTCCTACAATGAGCAGTTCTTC.

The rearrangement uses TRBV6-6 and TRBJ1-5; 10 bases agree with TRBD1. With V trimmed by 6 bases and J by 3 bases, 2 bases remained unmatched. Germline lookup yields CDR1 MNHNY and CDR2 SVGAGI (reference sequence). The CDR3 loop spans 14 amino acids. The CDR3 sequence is CASSGQGVNQPQHF. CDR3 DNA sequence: TGTGCCAGCAGCGGACAGGGGGTCAATCAGCCCCAGCATTTT.

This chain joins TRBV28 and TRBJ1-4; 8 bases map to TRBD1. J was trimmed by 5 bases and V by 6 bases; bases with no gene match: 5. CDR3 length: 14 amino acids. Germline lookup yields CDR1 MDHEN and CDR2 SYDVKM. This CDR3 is CASSLTGGNEKLFF. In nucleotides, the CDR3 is TGTGCCAGCAGCCTCACAGGGGGGAATGAAAAACTGTTTTTT.

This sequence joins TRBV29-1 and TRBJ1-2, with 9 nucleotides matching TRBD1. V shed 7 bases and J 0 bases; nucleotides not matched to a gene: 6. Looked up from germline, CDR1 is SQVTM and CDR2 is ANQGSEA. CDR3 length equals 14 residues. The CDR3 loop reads CSGDRVEANYGYTF. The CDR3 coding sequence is TGCAGCGGGGACAGGGTTGAGGCTAACTATGGCTACACCTTC.

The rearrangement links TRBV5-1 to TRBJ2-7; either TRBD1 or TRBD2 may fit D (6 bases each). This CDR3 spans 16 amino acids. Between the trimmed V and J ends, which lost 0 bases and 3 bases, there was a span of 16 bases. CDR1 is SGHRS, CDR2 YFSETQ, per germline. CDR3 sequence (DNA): TGCGCCAGCAGCTTGGGAGGGGGGTTCCTCCTCTACGAGCAGTACTTC. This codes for CASSLGGGFLLYEQYF.

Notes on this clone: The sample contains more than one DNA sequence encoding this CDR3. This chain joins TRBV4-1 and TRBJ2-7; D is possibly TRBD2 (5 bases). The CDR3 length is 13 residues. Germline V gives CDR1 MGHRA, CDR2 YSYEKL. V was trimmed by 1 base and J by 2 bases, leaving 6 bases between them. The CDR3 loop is CASSQVGAYEQYF. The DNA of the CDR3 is TGCGCCAGCAGCCAAGTCGGGGCCTACGAGCAGTACTTC.

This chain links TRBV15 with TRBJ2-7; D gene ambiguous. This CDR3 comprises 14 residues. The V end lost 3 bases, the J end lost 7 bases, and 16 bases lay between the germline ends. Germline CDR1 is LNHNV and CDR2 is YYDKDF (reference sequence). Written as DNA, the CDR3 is TGTGCCACCAGCAGTTGGGGAAACCCTCGTGAGCAGTACTTC. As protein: CATSSWGNPREQYF.

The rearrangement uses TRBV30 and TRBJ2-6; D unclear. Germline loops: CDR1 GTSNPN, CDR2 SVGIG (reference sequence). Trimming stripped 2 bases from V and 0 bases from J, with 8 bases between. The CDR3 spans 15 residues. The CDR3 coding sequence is TGTGCCTGGAGTCAGTCTCTCTCTGGGGCCAACGTCCTGACTTTC. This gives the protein CAWSQSLSGANVLTF.

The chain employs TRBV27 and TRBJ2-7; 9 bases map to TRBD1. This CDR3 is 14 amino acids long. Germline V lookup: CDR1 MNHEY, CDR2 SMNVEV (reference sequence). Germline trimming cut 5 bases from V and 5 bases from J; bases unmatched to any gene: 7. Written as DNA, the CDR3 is TGTGCCAGCAGTGTTGACAGGGGGGTTAACGAGCAGTACTTC. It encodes CASSVDRGVNEQYF.

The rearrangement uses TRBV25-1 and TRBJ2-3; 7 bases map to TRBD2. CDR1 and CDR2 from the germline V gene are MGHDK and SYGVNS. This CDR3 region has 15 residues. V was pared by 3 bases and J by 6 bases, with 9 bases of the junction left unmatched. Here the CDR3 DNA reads TGTGCCAGCAGTGAGGGGAGCGGGACTATGGATACGCAGTATTTT. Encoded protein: CASSEGSGTMDTQYF.

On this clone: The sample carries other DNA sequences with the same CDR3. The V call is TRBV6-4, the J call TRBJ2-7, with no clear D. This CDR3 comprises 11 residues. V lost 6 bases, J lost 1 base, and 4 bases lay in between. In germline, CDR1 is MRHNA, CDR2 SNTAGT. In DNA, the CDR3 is TGTGCCAGCAGCGATTCCTACGAGCAGTACTTC. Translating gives CASSDSYEQYF.

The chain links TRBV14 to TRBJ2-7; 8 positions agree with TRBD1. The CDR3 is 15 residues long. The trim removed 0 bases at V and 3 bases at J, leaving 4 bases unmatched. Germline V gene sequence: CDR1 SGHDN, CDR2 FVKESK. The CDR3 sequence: CASSQEPGGDYEQYF. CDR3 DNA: TGTGCCAGCAGCCAAGAGCCAGGGGGCGACTACGAGCAGTACTTC.

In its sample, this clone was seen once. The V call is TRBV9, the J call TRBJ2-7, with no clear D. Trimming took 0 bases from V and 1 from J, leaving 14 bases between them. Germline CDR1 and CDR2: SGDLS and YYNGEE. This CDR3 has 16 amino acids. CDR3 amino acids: CASSVASRGSSYEQYF. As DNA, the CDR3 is TGTGCCAGCAGCGTAGCCAGCCGAGGATCATCCTACGAGCAGTACTTC.

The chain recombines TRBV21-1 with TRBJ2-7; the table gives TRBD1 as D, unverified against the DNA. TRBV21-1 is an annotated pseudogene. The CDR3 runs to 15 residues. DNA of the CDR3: TGTGCCAGCAGCAAGGGGACACGCAGTACCTACGAGCAGTACTTC. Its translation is CASSKGTRSTYEQYF.

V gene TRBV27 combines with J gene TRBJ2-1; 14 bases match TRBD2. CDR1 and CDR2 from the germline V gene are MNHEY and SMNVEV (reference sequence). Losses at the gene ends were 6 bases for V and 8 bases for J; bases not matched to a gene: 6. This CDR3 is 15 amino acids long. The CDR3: CASSTGTSGRDEQFF. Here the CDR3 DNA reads TGTGCCAGCAGCACCGGGACTAGCGGGAGAGATGAGCAGTTCTTC.